This TCR beta chain originates from a study of tumor-infiltrating lymphocytes in oesophageal squamous cell carcinoma. Trimming cost V 7 bases and J 3 bases, with 15 bases left between them. Per the germline V gene, CDR1 is SNHLY and CDR2 is FYNNEI. The CDR3 is 15 residues long. Each CDR3 protein gets one entry after TCRdb re-called the PCR reads with MiXCR. The data show roughly 14,000 distinct CDR3 sequences, 45% to 50% seen once. The sample holds many counts of this clonotype. The chain has TRBV2 and TRBJ2-2; weak D call: TRBD2 (6 bases). The sequenced material came from blood. The sequence was collected from a male donor with esophageal squamous cell carcinoma. CDR3 coding DNA: TGTGCCAGCACCCATGGGGGGTTGGACACCGGGGAGCTGTTTTTT. Encoded protein: CASTHGGLDTGELFF.